This TCR beta chain was observed in a study of blood T cell repertoires in COVID-19. The overall study: Whether acute or convalescent, the COVID-19 samples came from the United States, Italy and Spain. From T cells, B-cell-depleted T cells, or PBMCs came the material, which was cDNA or gDNA.

V was clipped by 0 bases and J by 7 bases; unmatched bases: 9. Germline V CDR1 and CDR2: SGDLS, YYNGEE. The CDR3 spans 16 residues. Source study methods: Using reference gene primer amplification, nucleated cell counts were estimated. The method was immunoSEQ multiplex PCR; TCRdb's version includes in-frame clones alone and lacks a portion of them. That table is the source of V, J and clone size, and D and trimming were worked out from the DNA. Among 250,000 to 350,000 clones, approximately 82% were seen once, and the ten largest hold roughly 1.1%. Material: peripheral blood. The receptor was isolated from a woman in her forties or fifties with acute or convalescent COVID-19. This rearrangement joins TRBV9 to TRBJ2-1, with 8 positions matching TRBD2. The CDR3: CASSVETSGARNEQFF. The CDR3 DNA reads TGTGCCAGCAGCGTAGAAACTAGCGGCGCTCGGAATGAGCAGTTCTTC.